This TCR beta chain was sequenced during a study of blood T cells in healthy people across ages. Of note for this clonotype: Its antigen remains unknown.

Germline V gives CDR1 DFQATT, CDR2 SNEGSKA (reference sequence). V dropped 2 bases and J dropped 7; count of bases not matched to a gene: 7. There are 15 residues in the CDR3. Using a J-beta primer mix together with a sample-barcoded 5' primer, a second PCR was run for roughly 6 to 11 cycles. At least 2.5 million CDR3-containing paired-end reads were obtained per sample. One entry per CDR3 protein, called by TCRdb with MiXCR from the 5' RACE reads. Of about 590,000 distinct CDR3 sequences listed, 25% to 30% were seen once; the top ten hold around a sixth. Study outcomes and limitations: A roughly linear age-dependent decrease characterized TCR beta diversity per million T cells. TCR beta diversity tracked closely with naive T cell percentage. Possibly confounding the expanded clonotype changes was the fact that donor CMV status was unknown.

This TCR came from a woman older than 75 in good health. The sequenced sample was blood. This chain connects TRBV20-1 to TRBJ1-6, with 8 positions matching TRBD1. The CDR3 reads CSARQGAVWNSPLHF. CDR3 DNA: TGCAGTGCTAGACAGGGGGCAGTTTGGAATTCACCCCTCCACTTT.